These 9 T cell receptor beta chains share one sample of origin, sequenced in a study of technical replicates of blood from a few donors. The assay was immunoSEQ multiplex PCR, and TCRdb's table has in-frame clones only and misses some. The sample includes fewer than 80,000 clones, around nine tenths seen only once; the top ten take around 4.8%. Material: PBMCs. The origin of the receptors is a human donor in good health. Some clones in this sample may be carry-over from other donors' samples.

The CDR3 DNA is TGTGCCAGCTCACCACCTAGTGAGTCTGGAAACACCATATATTTT. This gives the protein CASSPPSESGNTIYF. The chain combines TRBV18 with TRBJ1-3; D not resolved. V lost 0 bases and J lost 1, with 7 bases in between. Germline CDR1 and CDR2: KGHSH and LQKENI. The CDR3 is 15 residues long.

This chain connects TRBV29-1 to TRBJ2-1; TRBD1 agrees at 11 bases. Germline CDR1 and CDR2: SQVTM and ANQGSEA. This CDR3 is 13 amino acids long. V lost 7 bases and J lost 9; bases outside the gene matches: 8. CDR3 amino acids: CSGDRGTKGEQFF. In DNA form, the CDR3 reads TGCAGCGGGGACAGGGGGACCAAGGGTGAGCAGTTCTTC.

This chain uses TRBV6-5 with TRBJ1-1; 9 bases line up with TRBD1. Germline V gene lookup returns CDR1 MNHEY and CDR2 SVGAGI. J lost 10 bases, V lost 7 bases, and 10 bases had no gene match. The length of the CDR3 is 13 residues. The CDR3 protein is CASTAQGAGRAFF. The CDR3 nucleotides read TGTGCCAGCACCGCACAGGGGGCGGGTAGAGCTTTCTTT.

The chain uses TRBV7-9 and TRBJ1-5; D is unclear. Germline V CDR1 and CDR2: SEHNR, FQNEAQ (reference sequence). V dropped 5 bases and J dropped 4 bases, with 15 bases sitting between them. This CDR3 region has 15 residues. CDR3 bases: TGTGCCAGCAGCCCGATGGGGAGCGTGAATCAGCCCCAGCATTTT. Protein product: CASSPMGSVNQPQHF.

The rearrangement joins TRBV4-1 to TRBJ2-3, with 8 bases fitting TRBD2. V gave up 1 base and J gave up 3 bases; unmatched junction bases: 9. The CDR3 has 17 residues. Germline V gene lookup returns CDR1 MGHRA and CDR2 YSYEKL. CDR3 loop: CASSQAGGAYGTDTQYF. The CDR3 nucleotides are TGCGCCAGCAGCCAAGCGGGGGGGGCATATGGGACAGATACGCAGTATTTT.

The chain uses TRBV12-5 and TRBJ1-4, with no clear D. V was pared by 10 bases and J by 3 bases, with 18 bases between. Germline CDR1 and CDR2: LGHNT and FRNRAP. The CDR3 runs 15 residues. The CDR3 sequence is CATAPGTGANEKLFF. The CDR3 coding sequence is TGTGCTACCGCCCCAGGCACGGGAGCTAATGAAAAACTGTTTTTT.

The V gene is TRBV2, the J gene TRBJ1-2, with 9 nucleotides matching TRBD1. V lost 6 bases to trimming and J lost 4 bases; unmatched junction nucleotides: 9. This CDR3 has 15 amino acids. CDR1 is SNHLY, CDR2 FYNNEI, per germline. The CDR3 reads CASRGDRGYIYGYTF. CDR3 in DNA: TGTGCCAGCAGGGGCGACAGGGGGTATATCTATGGCTACACCTTC.

The chain uses TRBV30 and TRBJ2-5, with D possibly being TRBD1 (5 bases). The CDR3 runs to 15 residues. CDR1 GTSNPN and CDR2 SVGIG come from the germline V gene (reference sequence). Trimming removed 4 bases from V and 2 bases from J, with 17 bases in between. The CDR3 DNA follows: TGTGCCTGGACTCTCGACAGCGCCAGGCAAGAGACCCAGTACTTC. Translating it yields CAWTLDSARQETQYF.

The V call is TRBV6-5, the J call TRBJ1-4, with a weak D call TRBD1 (5 bases). CDR3 length: 14 residues. V was pared by 6 bases and J by 2 bases, with 10 bases between. The V gene's germline CDR1 is MNHEY and CDR2 SVGAGI. As DNA, the CDR3 is TGTGCCAGCAGCCCAGGGTGGACTAATGAAAAACTGTTTTTT. It yields the protein CASSPGWTNEKLFF.